This T cell receptor beta chain originates from a study of T-cell reconstitution after alpha-beta-depleted transplantation in children (dated by TCRdb to between 2015 and 2016). Broadly, across the study: The study quantitatively tracked T-cell immune reconstitution after TCRalphabeta/CD19-depleted allogeneic hematopoietic cell transplantation in children using TCR repertoire profiling.

The library was produced with PCR. Sequencing was carried out with an Illumina HiSeq 2500. TCR libraries were prepared with molecular barcoding, using unique molecular identifiers to normalize TCRbeta repertoire quantification. The public sequencing data were trimmed at Q25 with fastp and processed into clonotypes with MiXCR by TCRdb, which kept only in-frame beta chains. Rows are combined by CDR3 protein, so each entry shows the most common genes and DNA. In all, the sample holds approximately 100,000 distinct CDR3 sequences, and less than 15% of those were seen once. Together, the top ten hold 11% to 15% of the sample. This clonotype was observed at least ten times. The target of this receptor is not known. Base-call qualities are not available, and no considerably larger clone is one nucleotide away. This TCR was sampled from a human donor who donated a stem cell graft to a child with inherited bone marrow failure. Sequences were derived from PBMCs from the stem cell graft donor, sampled from the stem cell graft.

The nucleotide sequence is given as TGCAGTGCTAGACATACGTCTAGCGGGAGGCCTGTCGGGGAGCTGTTTTTT. Translated, this is CSARHTSSGRPVGELFF. The chain employs TRBV20-1 and TRBJ2-2; TRBD2 fits 11 bases in the junction. Based on the germline V gene (reference sequence), the CDR1 and CDR2 sequences are DFQATT and SNEGSKA. From cysteine to phenylalanine, the CDR3 is 17 amino acids long. Only the CDR3 part of the read is kept: 51 bases, read in frame from the first base. Unmatched junction bases come to 12, with V trimmed by 2 bases and J by 7 bases.